The 29 T cell receptor beta chains given below trace back to one sample, sequenced in a study of a mutant IDH1 vaccine in newly diagnosed glioma. Time point indicated: baseline, week 1 (first vaccination visit). Treatment specified: pre-vaccination baseline after standard-of-care therapy. Measured with immunoSEQ multiplex PCR; TCRdb has only the in-frame clones, and not every one. The data contain 98,000 or so clones, about 87% of them singletons. Specimen: PBMCs, collected from a glioma patient treated with radiotherapy, temozolomide or both. Receptors were obtained from a woman between 50 and 59 years old with glioma.

This rearrangement joins TRBV5-1 to TRBJ2-7, with TRBD2 matching over 9 bases. From germline, CDR1 is SGHRS and CDR2 YFSETQ. The CDR3 totals 15 residues. V lost 4 bases, J lost 4 bases, and 9 bases stayed unmatched. The CDR3 loop is CASSPTLAGVYEQYF. The CDR3 coding sequence is TGCGCCAGCAGCCCCACATTAGCGGGAGTTTACGAGCAGTACTTC.

This chain joins TRBV19 and TRBJ2-5; no firm D call. The J call may be mistaken, given a closer DNA end match to TRBJ2-7. The germline V gene encodes CDR1 LNHDA and CDR2 SQIVND (reference sequence). This CDR3 is 11 amino acids long. CDR3 DNA: TGTGCCAGTAGTACGGAGTACGAGCAGTACTTC. This encodes CASSTEYEQYF.

The chain links TRBV19 to TRBJ2-7, with TRBD1 matching over 7 bases. The ends lost 2 bases at V and 0 bases at J; junction bases unmatched: 1. CDR1 is LNHDA, CDR2 SQIVND, per germline (reference sequence). CDR3 size: 14 residues. CDR3 DNA sequence: TGTGCCAGTAGTATAACAGGGGCCTCCTACGAGCAGTACTTC. Residues: CASSITGASYEQYF.

The chain combines TRBV28 with TRBJ2-7; D tentatively fits TRBD1 or TRBD2 (5 bases each). In germline, CDR1 is MDHEN, CDR2 SYDVKM. V gave up 1 base and J gave up 12 bases, with 16 bases separating them. The CDR3 length is 13 residues. For the CDR3, the DNA is TGTGCCAGCAGTTTATCATTCGGGCAGGGACCGTACTTC. As protein: CASSLSFGQGPYF.

CDR3 sequence: CASSSPLGTQYF. Written as DNA, the CDR3 is TGTGCCAGCAGTTCCCCCCTGGGGACCCAGTACTTC. The rearrangement uses TRBV28 and TRBJ2-5; D is uncertain. The germline V gene encodes CDR1 MDHEN and CDR2 SYDVKM. This CDR3 is built from 12 residues. The V gene lost 4 bases and the J gene lost 7 bases, with 10 bases spanning the gap. Combining the CDR3 with reference TRBV28 and TRBJ2-5 gives the whole variable domain DVKVTQSSRYLVKRTGEKVFLECVQDMDHENMFWYRQDPGLGLRLIYFSYDVKMKEKGDIPEGYSVSREKKERFSLILESASTNQTSMYLCASSSPLGTQYFGPGTRLLVL.

There are a few counts of this clone. The gene calls are TRBV5-1 and TRBJ1-4; 9 bases are a match to TRBD1. This CDR3 has 16 residues. V trimming: 0 bases; J trimming: 8 bases; junction bases outside the gene matches: 8. The germline CDR1 and CDR2 sequences are SGHRS and YFSETQ. DNA of the CDR3: TGCGCCAGCAGCTTGGGCATACAGGGGGCGGAGGAAAAACTGTTTTTT. It translates to CASSLGIQGAEEKLFF.

This clone has only one observation. The chain is built from TRBV30 and TRBJ2-3; D uncertain. Germline CDR1 is GTSNPN and CDR2 is SVGIG (reference sequence). The CDR3 contains 14 residues. Trimming removed 3 bases from V and 2 bases from J, with 12 bases in between. CDR3 coding DNA: TGTGCCTGGAGGATCAAAGGGAACACAGATACGCAGTATTTT. Translated, it gives CAWRIKGNTDTQYF. Full variable domain (outside the CDR3, taken from reference TRBV30 and TRBJ2-3): SQTIHQWPATLVQPVGSPLSLECTVEGTSNPNLYWYRQAAGRGLQLLFYSVGIGQISSEVPQNLSASRPQDRQFILSSKKLLLSDSGFYLCAWRIKGNTDTQYFGPGTRLTVL.

This clone appeared once. The chain has TRBV9 and TRBJ2-6; no definite D call. The V gene's germline CDR1 is SGDLS and CDR2 YYNGEE. This CDR3 is 17 amino acids long. V was shortened by 4 bases and J by 0 bases, with 14 bases between the two germline ends. CDR3 region: CASSLRHFSSGANVLTF. The DNA for the CDR3 is TGTGCCAGCAGCCTCCGACACTTTTCCTCTGGGGCCAACGTCCTGACTTTC.

The rearrangement links TRBV7-3 to TRBJ2-1; a weak D match, TRBD1 (5 bases). The germline V and J ends were trimmed by 1 base and 9 bases, with 28 bases remaining between them. The CDR3 loop spans 19 amino acids. Germline CDR1 and CDR2: SGHTA and FQGTGA. The CDR3: CASSLNHGDSHLGWGEQFF. The CDR3 nucleotides are TGTGCCAGCAGCTTAAATCATGGAGACAGCCATTTAGGGTGGGGTGAGCAGTTCTTC.

CDR3 coding DNA: TGCGCCAGCAGCTTTGGGCCCGTGAATGAAAAACTGTTTTTT. Translated, it gives CASSFGPVNEKLFF. The V gene is TRBV5-1, the J gene TRBJ1-4; no clear D gene. Germline loops: CDR1 SGHRS, CDR2 YFSETQ. V was clipped by 2 bases and J by 5 bases, with 10 bases between them. The CDR3 is 14 amino acids.

The chain links TRBV7-2 to TRBJ2-7, with 7 bases lining up with TRBD2. Looked up from germline, CDR1 is SGHTA and CDR2 is FQGNSA. The V gene end was trimmed by 5 bases and the J gene end by 3 bases; junction bases not matched to a gene: 10. CDR3 size: 15 residues. CDR3 sequence: CASSPRDYVYYEQYF. CDR3 sequence (DNA): TGTGCCAGCAGCCCCCGGGACTACGTATACTACGAGCAGTACTTC.

V and J are TRBV4-1 and TRBJ1-1; D might be TRBD1 (5 bases). Trimming left V 0 bases short and J 3 bases short, with 11 bases between. This CDR3 spans 15 amino acids. CDR1 and CDR2 from the germline V gene are MGHRA and YSYEKL. In DNA, the CDR3 is TGCGCCAGCAGCCAAGAACTTGAGGGGTACACTGAAGCTTTCTTT. Its translation is CASSQELEGYTEAFF.

This clone appeared once. The CDR3 sequence: CASSYSTGGTEAFF. The CDR3 DNA is TGTGCCAGCAGTTACTCGACGGGGGGAACTGAAGCTTTCTTT. This rearrangement joins TRBV6-7 to TRBJ1-1, with TRBD1 as a possible D gene (5 bases). Being an ORF, TRBV6-7 has a function that is uncertain. Between the trimmed V and J ends, which lost 0 bases and 5 bases, there was a span of 10 bases. The CDR3 is made up of 14 amino acids.

The chain has TRBV19 and TRBJ1-1, with 9 bases aligning to TRBD1. The CDR3 runs to 13 residues. Losses at the gene ends were 8 bases for V and 6 bases for J; bases not matched to a gene: 7. Germline values: CDR1 LNHDA, CDR2 SQIVND (reference sequence). DNA of the CDR3: TGTGCCAGTGGCGGGACAGGGTTTCCTGAAGCTTTCTTT. Translation: CASGGTGFPEAFF.

The rearrangement uses TRBV28 and TRBJ2-3; tentatively, D is TRBD1 (5 bases). Germline values: CDR1 MDHEN, CDR2 SYDVKM. V was cut by 4 bases and J by 4 bases, with 18 bases left in between. The CDR3 is 16 amino acids. DNA of the CDR3: TGTGCCAGCAGTTCCCCCCCAAAGACAGAGCCAGATACGCAGTATTTT. Amino acid sequence: CASSSPPKTEPDTQYF.

The rearrangement uses TRBV7-9 and TRBJ2-7; TRBD2 aligns across 7 bases. The ends lost 1 base at V and 1 base at J; junction bases unmatched: 4. This CDR3 is 15 amino acids long. The germline V gene has CDR1 SEHNR and CDR2 FQNEAQ (reference sequence). The CDR3 DNA sequence: TGTGCCAGCAGCTTAGATCTGCGGGAGTCCTACGAGCAGTACTTC. This sequence encodes CASSLDLRESYEQYF. Full variable domain (remainder filled in from reference TRBV7-9 and TRBJ2-7): DTGVSQNPRHKITKRGQNVTFRCDPISEHNRLYWYRQTLGQGPEFLTYFQNEAQLEKSRLLSDRFSAERPKGSFSTLEIQRTEQGDSAMYLCASSLDLRESYEQYFGPGTRLTVT.

The chain has TRBV30 and TRBJ1-4; 9 nucleotides agree with TRBD1. The CDR3 covers 16 residues. The V gene end was trimmed by 0 bases and the J gene end by 4 bases; junction bases not matched to a gene: 6. Germline CDR1 and CDR2: GTSNPN and SVGIG (reference sequence). This CDR3 reads CAWSVRGTGFNEKLFF. The DNA for the CDR3 is TGTGCCTGGAGTGTAAGGGGGACAGGGTTTAATGAAAAACTGTTTTTT.

V gene TRBV27 combines with J gene TRBJ2-1; no reliable D call. Per the germline V gene, CDR1 is MNHEY and CDR2 is SMNVEV (reference sequence). The CDR3 spans 11 residues. The V and J ends lost 5 bases and 10 bases respectively, with 9 bases between them. The CDR3 is CASSPRTEQFF. The CDR3 nucleotides are TGTGCCAGCAGTCCCCGAACGGAGCAGTTCTTC.

The rearrangement uses TRBV28 and TRBJ2-1; 14 nucleotides match TRBD2. The CDR3 is 15 amino acids. The J segment lost 8 bases and the V segment lost 2 bases, leaving 2 bases of the junction unmatched. Germline V gene lookup returns CDR1 MDHEN and CDR2 SYDVKM. The CDR3 here is CASSLVGLAGDEQFF. The CDR3 DNA is TGTGCCAGCAGTTTAGTGGGACTAGCGGGAGATGAGCAGTTCTTC.

The gene calls are TRBV27 and TRBJ2-2, with D possibly being TRBD1 (5 bases). Germline loops: CDR1 MNHEY, CDR2 SMNVEV (reference sequence). The CDR3 spans 15 residues. V lost 2 bases, J lost 2 bases, and 9 bases lay in between. CDR3 coding DNA: TGTGCCAGCAGTTTAAGGACAACAAACACCGGGGAGCTGTTTTTT. Protein: CASSLRTTNTGELFF.

The chain joins TRBV5-4 to TRBJ2-3, with 11 bases fitting TRBD1. The CDR3 loop spans 14 amino acids. The V segment lost 4 bases and the J segment 4 bases; nucleotides outside the gene matches: 2. CDR1 is SGHNT and CDR2 is YYREEE in the germline V gene (reference sequence). CDR3 sequence reads: CASSPGQGADTQYF. In nucleotides, the CDR3 is TGTGCCAGCAGCCCGGGACAGGGGGCAGATACGCAGTATTTT.

V usage is TRBV10-3 and J usage is TRBJ2-5; 7 positions match TRBD1. This CDR3 spans 13 amino acids. Germline V lookup: CDR1 ENHRY, CDR2 SYGVKD. Trimming at V came to 6 bases and at J to 2 bases, leaving 3 bases not matched to a gene. The CDR3: CAIREQGQETQYF. The CDR3 DNA reads TGTGCCATCAGGGAACAGGGGCAAGAGACCCAGTACTTC.

The chain recombines TRBV6-5 with TRBJ1-2; D possibly corresponds to TRBD1 (6 bases). Germline CDR1 is MNHEY and CDR2 is SVGAGI. V lost 2 bases and J 4 bases, leaving 11 bases between the germline ends. The CDR3 is made up of 14 amino acids. CDR3 nucleotide sequence: TGTGCCAGCAGTTACCCGTCAGGGGCCTATGGCTACACCTTC. Encoded protein: CASSYPSGAYGYTF.

This clone was seen only once. This chain uses TRBV11-2 with TRBJ1-2; D may be TRBD1 (6 bases). The V gene lost 7 bases and the J gene lost 4 bases, with 16 bases spanning the gap. There are 14 residues in the CDR3. The germline gives CDR1 SGHAT, CDR2 FQNNGV. The CDR3 spells CASTVGGLGYGYTF. In DNA, the CDR3 is TGTGCCAGCACCGTGGGGGGGCTGGGCTATGGCTACACCTTC.

V usage is TRBV27 and J usage is TRBJ2-1; 7 bases fit TRBD1. Germline V gene lookup returns CDR1 MNHEY and CDR2 SMNVEV (reference sequence). The CDR3 is made up of 15 amino acids. Losses at the gene ends were 6 bases for V and 0 bases for J; bases not matched to a gene: 5. CDR3 DNA sequence: TGTGCCAGCAGCCGGGACAGACGCTCCTACAATGAGCAGTTCTTC. This codes for CASSRDRRSYNEQFF.

The CDR3 DNA is TGTGCCAGCAGCGTAGAGGACAGGGGGTTCTATGGCTACACCTTC. Its protein product is CASSVEDRGFYGYTF. The V and J genes are TRBV9 and TRBJ1-2; TRBD1 matches 10 bases. This CDR3 contains 15 residues. Germline CDR1 is SGDLS and CDR2 is YYNGEE. V lost 0 bases to trimming and J lost 4 bases; unmatched junction nucleotides: 3.

The rearrangement links TRBV2 to TRBJ1-4; no firm D call. This CDR3 is 14 amino acids long. The germline gives CDR1 SNHLY, CDR2 FYNNEI. Trimming pared 4 bases from V and 2 bases from J, leaving 8 bases between. The CDR3 DNA sequence: TGTGCCAGCAGTGGACTGTGGACTAATGAAAAACTGTTTTTT. Translated: CASSGLWTNEKLFF.

The rearrangement uses TRBV28 and TRBJ2-7; 14 bases line up with TRBD2. The length of the CDR3 is 15 residues. Germline trimming cut 4 bases from V and 5 bases from J; bases unmatched to any gene: 4. Germline values: CDR1 MDHEN, CDR2 SYDVKM. CDR3 sequence (DNA): TGTGCCAGCAGTTCCGGGACTAGCGGGAGACACGAGCAGTACTTC. Translation: CASSSGTSGRHEQYF.

The chain carries TRBV2 and TRBJ2-1; TRBD1 matches 10 bases. The germline V gene has CDR1 SNHLY and CDR2 FYNNEI. V was pared by 8 bases and J by 6 bases, with 10 bases of the junction left unmatched. The CDR3 has 15 residues. The CDR3 is CASVSPDRGFNEQFF. The CDR3 DNA is TGTGCCAGCGTCTCTCCGGACAGGGGGTTCAATGAGCAGTTCTTC.